Listed below are T cell receptor beta chains from one sample, sequenced in a study of PD-1 blockade in classical Hodgkin lymphoma. Assay: immunoSEQ multiplex PCR; the TCRdb copy retains only in-frame clones and omits some. The table includes roughly 150,000 clones, 78% detected once. Sample: peripheral blood mononuclear cells (PBMCs), taken before the second cycle of nivolumab. Receptor source: a human donor with classical Hodgkin lymphoma. The CDR3 runs from the conserved cysteine through the conserved F or W. A D gene is named only where the DNA matches it firmly. The size field is filled for only some rows; it gives once, few, many or a size class.

j_call | clone_size | d_call | v_call | cdr3_nt | cdr3_aa
TRBJ2-3 | NA | NA | TRBV6-1 | TGTGCCAGCCGGTGGAGGGTGCTAACAGATACGCAGTATTTT | CASRWRVLTDTQYF
TRBJ2-3 | NA | TRBD1 | TRBV7-2 | TGTGCCAGCAGCTATACAGGGGGCACAGATACGCAGTATTTT | CASSYTGGTDTQYF
TRBJ1-6 | NA | NA | TRBV6-4 | TGTGCCAGCAGTGACGGGGAGGGGTATAATTCACCCCTCCACTTT | CASSDGEGYNSPLHF
TRBJ1-4 | NA | NA | TRBV4-2 | TGTGCCAGCAGCTTGGTTTGGCGTGGTAATGAAAAACTGTTTTTT | CASSLVWRGNEKLFF
TRBJ1-2 | NA | NA | TRBV2 | TGTGCCAGCAGTGAAGCTTCTAGCAGGAACTATGGCTACACCTTC | CASSEASSRNYGYTF
TRBJ1-1 | once | NA | TRBV6-1 | TGTGCCAGCAGTGAAGCAGGGTTGAACACTGAAGCTTTCTTT | CASSEAGLNTEAFF
TRBJ1-4 | NA | NA | TRBV4-3 | TGCGCCAGCAGCCAAGATCCCCCGGACAGTAATGAAAAACTGTTTTTT | CASSQDPPDSNEKLFF
TRBJ2-2 | once | TRBD1 | TRBV6-6 | TGTGCCAGCAGACCGACAGGGGCGAACACCGGGGAGCTGTTTTTT | CASRPTGANTGELFF
TRBJ2-1 | NA | NA | TRBV7-2 | TGTGCCAGCAGCTCACCCGGAGGGAATGAGCAGTTCTTC | CASSSPGGNEQFF
TRBJ2-2 | NA | NA | TRBV27 | TGTGCCAGCAGTTTACTCGCGTCAGGCACCGGGGAGCTGTTTTTT | CASSLLASGTGELFF
TRBJ1-1 | NA | NA | TRBV4-1 | TGCGCCAGCAGCCAAGGGTGGTCAGAAAACACTGAAGCTTTCTTT | CASSQGWSENTEAFF
TRBJ2-2 | NA | TRBD1 | TRBV7-9 | TGTGCCAGCAGCTTAGCCACCGGGACAGGGAACACCGGGGAGCTGTTTTTT | CASSLATGTGNTGELFF
TRBJ2-5 | NA | NA | TRBV6-5 | TGTGCCAGCAGTTACAGGGGGGGCCCTGAGACCCAGTACTTC | CASSYRGGPETQYF
TRBJ1-2 | NA | NA | TRBV19 | TGTGCCAGTAGGGTCGCTAACTATGGCTACACCTTC | CASRVANYGYTF
TRBJ2-1 | NA | TRBD1 | TRBV4-2 | TGTGCCAGCAGCCAAGGGACAGGAGCCTACAATGAGCAGTTCTTC | CASSQGTGAYNEQFF
TRBJ2-4 | NA | NA | TRBV30 | TGTGCCTGTATGGTAGGCAACGCGCTAGCCAAAAACATTCAGTACTTC | CACMVGNALAKNIQYF
TRBJ2-1 | few | NA | TRBV29-1 | TGCAGCGTTGAGAGGGGAGCAGGGAATGAGCAGTTCTTC | CSVERGAGNEQFF
TRBJ2-7 | NA | NA | TRBV21-1 | TGTGCCAGCAGCAAAACTAGCGGCCCCCCCGACCCCCACGAGCAGTACTTC | CASSKTSGPPDPHEQYF
TRBJ2-1 | NA | NA | TRBV7-8 | TGTGCCAGCAGCCCGAAGGAAGCTAGCGAGCAGTTCTTC | CASSPKEASEQFF
TRBJ2-7 | NA | NA | TRBV7-2 | TGTGCCAGCAGCTTAGATACAGGGACCTACGAGCAGTACTTC | CASSLDTGTYEQYF
TRBJ1-2 | few | TRBD1 | TRBV18 | TGTGCCAGCTCCCGGGACAGGGCTAACTATGGCTACACCTTC | CASSRDRANYGYTF
TRBJ2-7 | NA | NA | TRBV10-3 | TGTGCCATCAGTGAACGGGGGATGGGTTCCTACGAGCAGTACTTC | CAISERGMGSYEQYF
TRBJ2-1 | NA | TRBD2 | TRBV5-6 | TGTGCCAGCAGCCCCTGGGTAGCGGGAAGTAATGAGCAGTTCTTC | CASSPWVAGSNEQFF
TRBJ2-2 | NA | NA | TRBV7-7 | TGTGCTAGCAGCCATCAGCAGGGTGCCGGGGAGCTGTTTTTT | CASSHQQGAGELFF
TRBJ1-5 | NA | NA | TRBV5-6 | TGTGCCAGCAGCCCGAATCGGGGTCAGCCCCAGCATTTT | CASSPNRGQPQHF
TRBJ2-7 | NA | TRBD2 | TRBV28 | TGTGCCAGCAGTTTATTCGCCGGGACTAGCTCCGAAACCTACGAGCAGTACTTC | CASSLFAGTSSETYEQYF
TRBJ2-7 | NA | NA | TRBV5-4 | TGTGCCAGCAGCCAGGATCCGGGACTTTACTACGAGCAGTACTTC | CASSQDPGLYYEQYF
TRBJ2-3 | NA | TRBD1 | TRBV6-5 | TGTGCCAGCAGTTACGGACAGGGCCCTCAGGATACGCAGTATTTT | CASSYGQGPQDTQYF
TRBJ2-5 | NA | NA | TRBV4-1 | TGCGCCAGCAGCCAAGATAGTACGGTGGTCCAAGAGACCCAGTACTTC | CASSQDSTVVQETQYF
TRBJ2-1 | NA | TRBD1 | TRBV6-5 | TGTGCCTCCCGGGGACAGGGGAACAATGAGCAGTTCTTC | CASRGQGNNEQFF
TRBJ1-2 | NA | NA | TRBV6-5 | TGTGCCAGCAGTTATTCAGGGCTAACAAACTATGGCTACACCTTC | CASSYSGLTNYGYTF
TRBJ2-5 | NA | TRBD2 | TRBV10-3 | TGTGCCATCAGTGACCGGGGGGGAGAGACCCAGTACTTC | CAISDRGGETQYF
TRBJ2-4 | NA | NA | TRBV6-8 | TGTGCCAGCAGTGGGAAAAACATTCAGTACTTC | CASSGKNIQYF
TRBJ2-2 | NA | NA | TRBV6-5 | TGTGCCAGCAGTTACTCGGCCAGGAGGACCGGGGAGCTGTTTTTT | CASSYSARRTGELFF
TRBJ1-2 | NA | TRBD1 | TRBV6-5 | TGTGCCAGCAGCCCCGGGGACAGGGGCAGAGGCTACACCTTC | CASSPGDRGRGYTF
TRBJ2-7 | NA | TRBD2 | TRBV7-2 | TGTGCCAGCAGCTTAGGGGGAGGGTTCTCCTACGAGCAGTACTTC | CASSLGGGFSYEQYF
TRBJ2-7 | NA | TRBD1 | TRBV4-1 | TGCGCCAGCAGCCAAGTCCAGGGGGCTCACTACGAGCAGTACTTC | CASSQVQGAHYEQYF
TRBJ2-7 | NA | NA | TRBV11-2 | TGTGCCAGCAGCTGGGGGGCAGGGGGGTACGAGCAGTACTTC | CASSWGAGGYEQYF
TRBJ2-7 | NA | NA | TRBV10-3 | TGTGCCATCAGTGAGTCCTTGGACAGCTACGAGCAGTACTTC | CAISESLDSYEQYF
TRBJ1-2 | few | NA | TRBV25-1 | TGTGCCAGCAGTGTTCCGCCCCATGGCTACACCTTC | CASSVPPHGYTF
TRBJ2-7 | many | NA | TRBV2 | TGTGCCAGCACGGCAGGGCCCTACGAGCAGTACTTC | CASTAGPYEQYF
TRBJ2-7 | NA | NA | TRBV4-1 | TGCGCCAGCAGCCAAGAACAGATCTCCTACGAGCAGTACTTC | CASSQEQISYEQYF
TRBJ2-3 | NA | NA | TRBV19 | TGTGCCAGTAGAAGGGGCGAAGGTCCTTTCGATACGCAGTATTTT | CASRRGEGPFDTQYF
TRBJ1-4 | NA | NA | TRBV28 | TGTGCCAGCAGTAGCCCCGGGCTTAATGAAAAACTGTTTTTT | CASSSPGLNEKLFF
TRBJ2-7 | NA | TRBD2 | TRBV19 | TGTGCCAGTAGTATCTCGGCGGGAGCTCGGTACGAGCAGTACTTC | CASSISAGARYEQYF
TRBJ1-2 | few | NA | TRBV19 | TGTGCCAGTAGTAGAGGGGTGGACTATGGCTACACCTTC | CASSRGVDYGYTF
TRBJ2-5 | NA | NA | TRBV25-1 | TGTGCCAGCAGTGGAGGACCACAGGGGACCCAGTACTTC | CASSGGPQGTQYF
TRBJ2-7 | NA | NA | TRBV5-5 | TGTGCCAGCAGCTTGTTACCCCAAACCTACGAGCAGTACTTC | CASSLLPQTYEQYF
TRBJ2-2 | NA | NA | TRBV7-3 | TGTGCCAGCAGCCTAAGGGTGGCCGGGGAGCTGTTTTTT | CASSLRVAGELFF
TRBJ2-3 | NA | NA | TRBV7-9 | TGTGCCAGCACCCCCGACGGGTATACGCAGTATTTT | CASTPDGYTQYF
TRBJ1-1 | NA | TRBD1 | TRBV4-2 | TGTGCCAGCAGCCAAGATCCAGCCCGGGACAGTTCTACTATGAACACTGAAGCTTTCTTT | CASSQDPARDSSTMNTEAFF
TRBJ1-5 | NA | NA | TRBV28 | TGTGCCAGCAGAATATTGGGGGCAGCTTATAGCAATCAGCCCCAGCATTTT | CASRILGAAYSNQPQHF
TRBJ2-3 | NA | TRBD2 | TRBV7-2 | TGTGCCAGCAGCTTAGTGCTAGCGGGGGGGACGCAGTATTTT | CASSLVLAGGTQYF
TRBJ1-4 | NA | NA | TRBV28 | TGTGCCAGCAGTTTATGGGGGGCCAGGGCAACTAATGAAAAACTGTTTTTT | CASSLWGARATNEKLFF
TRBJ2-1 | once | TRBD2 | TRBV27 | TGTGCCAGCAGCCAGTTTGGCGGGAGGATTGAGCAGTTCTTC | CASSQFGGRIEQFF
TRBJ1-5 | NA | NA | TRBV28 | TGTGCCAGCAGTTTGTCAGGAAAGGTAAAGCCCCAGCATTTT | CASSLSGKVKPQHF